This TCR beta chain was captured in a study of T cell responses to AZD1222 COVID-19 vaccine (dated by TCRdb to 2020 to 2022). Notes on the research overall: TCR sequencing was performed for roughly 250 trial participants, of whom about 210 were given two doses of AZD1222 and around 25 were given two doses of MenACWY control vaccine. Trial participants were enrolled by age into 18-55, 56-69 and 70-plus year subgroups, with around 150, 28 and 57 TCR-sequenced participants respectively.

General conclusions and limits of the study: Because no samples from the day 14 peak response were available, repertoires could be characterized only after the peak T cell response. The 56-69-year group was small, and its depth increase did not reach significance, likely because of low power. After two AZD1222 doses, spike-specific TCR breadth and depth were significantly higher than at day 0 and than in MenACWY recipients. CD4 TCRs associated with the vaccine covered the entire spike protein, and the dominant responses were in regions 160-218 and 743-854. Epitopes outside the regions mutated in the B.1.351 and B.1.1.7 variants were reportedly recognized by nearly half of the unique spike-specific TCRs. Most participants were white British and females outnumbered males, and the authors suggested that clonal diversity may have been underestimated. Conclusions about previously exposed vaccinees are limited, since just a handful of AZD1222 recipients were seropositive for SARS-CoV-2 at baseline.

This clone was seen only once. What this receptor recognizes is not known. Base qualities are not at hand, and no much larger clone is one base apart. The time point label of this sample denotes: about 28 days (+/-7) after the second vaccine dose. AZD1222 recipients with second doses at about 4 weeks or about 12 weeks were pooled, because spike-specific TCR depth and breadth did not differ between schedules. Vaccinee samples came from UK trials COV001 and COV002, including a single-blind randomized controlled phase 2/3 trial of AZD1222 (ChAdOx1 nCoV-19) in healthy adults. For TCRbeta chain sequencing, PBMC samples from trial participants were taken at day 0 and at day 28 after the second dose. The germline V gene sets CDR1 to SQVTM and CDR2 to ANQGSEA. Trimming removed 6 bases from V and 7 bases from J; the gene matches leave 9 bases unexplained. Measured from the cysteine to the phenylalanine, the CDR3 is 14 residues long. The sequence is cut down to CDR3 DNA, 42 bases in frame from base 1.

The CDR3 regions of human TCRbeta chains were subjected to immunosequencing. The original methods were these. Repertoire TCRs were checked for matches against a reference library of SARS-CoV-2-specific TCRs that had been generated using the MIRA antigen-specificity platform. Breadth meant the fraction of unique TCRs that were SARS-CoV-2-associated, whereas depth meant the fraction of total T cells that were SARS-CoV-2-associated. Using the MIRA data, each spike-specific TCR was assigned both to the spike region to which the TCR was reactive and to a CD4 or CD8 class. Log10-transformed breadth and depth values were compared by one-way ANOVA with Sidak's multiple comparisons tests. The immuneACCESS repertoire file appears here via TCRdb, limited to in-frame rearrangements. These files lack a portion of the clones; in checked studies, under half of the deficit traces to unresolved V genes, and the cause of the others is not known. V, J and clone size derive from that table, while D and trimming were established from the DNA sequence. Counted in this sample were about 120,000 clones; 92% of them appeared once. The biggest ten clones account for more than 6% of the sample.

The sequenced sample was peripheral blood, obtained 28 days after the second AZD1222 dose. This clonotype originated in an adult who received the AZD1222 COVID-19 vaccine. This chain is built from TRBV29-1 and TRBJ2-2; TRBD1 lines up with 9 middle nucleotides. The base sequence is TGCAGCGTCGGCGGGACAGGGACGGGCGGGGAGCTGTTTTTT. Its translation is CSVGGTGTGGELFF.